The rows below give T cell receptor beta chains drawn from one sample of a study of T cells in Graves' hyperthyroidism and ophthalmopathy. Each CDR3 protein is one row after TCRdb ran MiXCR on the multiplex PCR reads. The table shows some 720,000 distinct CDR3 sequences, with roughly 15% occurring only once. The source material was blood. The origin of the receptors is a man aged 18 to 29 with Graves' hyperthyroidism. The CDR3 runs from the conserved cysteine through the conserved F or W. The D gene is left open where the match is weak. Clone sizes are given selectively: once, few, many, or a class where the clone is expanded.

V	J	size	D	DNA	CDR3
TRBV28	TRBJ1-3	few	NA	TGTGCCAGCAGTGTTAGTAGTGGTACTGGAAACACCATATATTTT	CASSVSSGTGNTIYF
TRBV30	TRBJ1-6	many	NA	TGTGCCTGGAGTGTAAAGGGTTCGGCTAAAATTTACTATAATTCACCCCTCCACTTT	CAWSVKGSAKIYYNSPLHF
TRBV12-3/TRBV12-4	TRBJ2-2	few	TRBD1	TGTGCCAGCAGTTCAGACAGGGGAGATAGCGGGGAGCTGTTTTTT	CASSSDRGDSGELFF
TRBV30	TRBJ1-5	NA	TRBD1	TGTGCCTGGAGCCCAGGGGGTAGGCATCAGCCCCAGCATTTT	CAWSPGGRHQPQHF
TRBV27	TRBJ2-2	NA	TRBD1	TGTGCCAGCAGTGGGACAGGGGGGTACGGGGAGCTGTTTTTT	CASSGTGGYGELFF
TRBV7-3	TRBJ2-1	NA	TRBD2	TGTGCCAGCAGCTTTAGAGCGGGAGGTATAAATGAGCAGTTCTTC	CASSFRAGGINEQFF
TRBV14	TRBJ2-2	few	TRBD2	TGTGCCAGCAGACACGCGACTAGCGGCCCCGGGGAGCTGTTTTTT	CASRHATSGPGELFF
TRBV7-3	TRBJ2-3	many	NA	TGTGCCAGCAGCCGGGACTTATCTAGCACAGATACGCAGTATTTT	CASSRDLSSTDTQYF
TRBV9	TRBJ2-7	NA	TRBD2	TGTGCCAGCAGCGTAGGTGGGAGGGCCGGTGGCGAGCAGTACTTC	CASSVGGRAGGEQYF
TRBV7-2	TRBJ2-3	many	NA	TGTGCCAGCAGCTTGGGGCGGAGGGATACGCAGTATTTT	CASSLGRRDTQYF
TRBV2	TRBJ1-2	many	TRBD1	TGTGCCAGCAGGGCCGGGACAGGGGGCAACTATGGCTACACCTTC	CASRAGTGGNYGYTF
TRBV18	TRBJ2-7	many	NA	TGTGCCAGCTCACCGGACCAGGGTCGGGGCGAGCAGTACTTC	CASSPDQGRGEQYF
TRBV6-1	TRBJ2-5	few	TRBD1	TGTGCCAGCAGTCCCCGGGACAGGGGGTCACAAGAGACCCAGTACTTC	CASSPRDRGSQETQYF
TRBV18	TRBJ1-6	few	NA	TGTGCCAGCTCACCACAGGGAACCACTATTAATTCACCCCTCCACTTT	CASSPQGTTINSPLHF
TRBV7-2	TRBJ2-5	many	NA	TGTGCCAGCAGCTTATCAGTGAACCAAGAGACCCAGTACTTC	CASSLSVNQETQYF
TRBV11-1	TRBJ1-6	few	NA	TGTGCCAGCAGGAAACAAACTGGGACACCCCTCCACTTT	CASRKQTGTPLHF
TRBV6-5	TRBJ2-6	NA	NA	TGTGCCAGCAGTTACTCGAAGGGAGCTGGGGCCAACGTCCTGACTTTC	CASSYSKGAGANVLTF
TRBV9	TRBJ2-1	NA	NA	TGTGCCAGCAGCGCTTCTGGTAGAGTTCATGAGCAGTTCTTC	CASSASGRVHEQFF
TRBV9	TRBJ2-5	few	NA	TGTGCCAGCAGCGTAGACAGTCCCGGGGGGACCCAGTACTTC	CASSVDSPGGTQYF
TRBV4-1	TRBJ2-1	few	TRBD1	TGCGCCAGCAGCCAAGATAGGGACAGGACCTACAATGAGCAGTTCTTC	CASSQDRDRTYNEQFF
TRBV7-2	TRBJ2-1	NA	NA	TGTGCCAGCAGCTTAGTGGGACTTCCCTCCTACAATGAGCAGTTCTTC	CASSLVGLPSYNEQFF
TRBV25-1	TRBJ2-2	NA	TRBD1	TGTGCCAGCAGTGAACCGCGGACAGGAGACACCGGGGAGCTGTTTTTT	CASSEPRTGDTGELFF
TRBV9	TRBJ2-3	NA	TRBD2	TGTGCCAGCAGCCCCCGGGACTATTCAGATACGCAGTATTTT	CASSPRDYSDTQYF
TRBV6-1	TRBJ2-1	many	TRBD2	TGTGCCAGCAGCGAATGGGGGGGGGTCAATGAGCAGTTCTTC	CASSEWGGVNEQFF
TRBV6-1	TRBJ2-7	NA	NA	TGTGCCAGCACCTACTCAGGGGGGTTGGGCGACGAGCAGTACTTC	CASTYSGGLGDEQYF
TRBV18	TRBJ2-7	few	NA	TGTGCCAGCTCACCTCGGGGGATAGATCAGTACTTC	CASSPRGIDQYF
TRBV12-3/TRBV12-4	TRBJ2-3	many	TRBD2	TGTGCCAGCACTCGCGGTGGGGGCGGGAGGGCGCGGGATACGCAGTATTTT	CASTRGGGGRARDTQYF
TRBV3-1	TRBJ1-2	NA	TRBD1	TGTGCCAGCAGCCAAATGGCGACAGGGTCTAGGGGCTACACCTTC	CASSQMATGSRGYTF
TRBV6-5	TRBJ2-7	many	TRBD2	TGTGCCAGCAGTTACAGGTTCGGGAGGGACTACGAGCAGTACTTC	CASSYRFGRDYEQYF
TRBV12-3/TRBV12-4	TRBJ1-3	few	NA	TGTGCCAGCAGTTTAGGTAGAGGGTTAGCAAACACCATATATTTT	CASSLGRGLANTIYF
TRBV15	TRBJ1-2	NA	NA	TGTGCCACCAGCAGAGATTCGTATGTGTCGGGTGGCTACACCTTC	CATSRDSYVSGGYTF
TRBV5-1	TRBJ1-3	NA	NA	TGTGCCAGCAGCGGGGGAGTTTACGGAACTGGAAACACCATATATTTT	CASSGGVYGTGNTIYF
TRBV6-1	TRBJ2-1	NA	TRBD2	TGTGCCAGCAGTCTCGCGGCTAGCGGGAGGACCTACAATGAGCAGTTCTTC	CASSLAASGRTYNEQFF
TRBV28	TRBJ2-6	many	NA	TGTGCCAGCAGTCCACCAGGGGCCGGGGCCAACGTCCTGACTTTC	CASSPPGAGANVLTF
TRBV5-5	TRBJ2-5	many	NA	TGTGCCAGCAGCCCCCCTGGGGCCCAAGAGACCCAGTACTTC	CASSPPGAQETQYF
TRBV7-3	TRBJ2-1	many	NA	TGTGCCAGCAGCTTAAATAGCTTTAGCTCCTACAATGAGCAGTTCTTC	CASSLNSFSSYNEQFF
TRBV2	TRBJ2-7	many	NA	TGTGCCAGCAGTCTGGCCCAAAACTACGAGCAGTACTTC	CASSLAQNYEQYF
TRBV15	TRBJ2-7	NA	TRBD2	TGTGCCACCAGCAGAGTAGCGGGAGATGAGCAGTACTTC	CATSRVAGDEQYF
TRBV7-9	TRBJ2-2	NA	NA	TGTGCCAGCAGCTCTCCCCCCGGGACCTCCGGGTCCACCGGGGAGCTGTTTTTT	CASSSPPGTSGSTGELFF
TRBV10-3	TRBJ1-6	many	NA	TGTGCCATCAGTGTTGGACAAGATAATTCACCCCTCCACTTT	CAISVGQDNSPLHF